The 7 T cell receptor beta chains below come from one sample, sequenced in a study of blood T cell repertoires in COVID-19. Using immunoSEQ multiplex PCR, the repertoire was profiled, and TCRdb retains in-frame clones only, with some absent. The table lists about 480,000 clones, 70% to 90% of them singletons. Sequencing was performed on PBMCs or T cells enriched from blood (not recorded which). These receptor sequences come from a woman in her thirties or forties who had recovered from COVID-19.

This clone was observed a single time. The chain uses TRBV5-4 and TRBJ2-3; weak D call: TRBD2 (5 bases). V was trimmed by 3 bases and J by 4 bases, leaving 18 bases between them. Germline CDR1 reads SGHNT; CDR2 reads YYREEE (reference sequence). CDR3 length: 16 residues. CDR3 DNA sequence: TGTGCCAGCAGCTCCGCGAAAGACGGAGGCGCAGATACGCAGTATTTT. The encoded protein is CASSSAKDGGADTQYF.

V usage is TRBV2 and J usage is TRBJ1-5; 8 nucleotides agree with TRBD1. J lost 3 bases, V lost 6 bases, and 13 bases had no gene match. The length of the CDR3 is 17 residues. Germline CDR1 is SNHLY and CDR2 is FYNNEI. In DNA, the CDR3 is TGTGCCAGCAGGAAGACAGGGGAATTCCTAATCAATCAGCCCCAGCATTTT. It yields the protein CASRKTGEFLINQPQHF. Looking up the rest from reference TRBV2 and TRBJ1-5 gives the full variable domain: EPEVTQTPSHQVTQMGQEVILRCVPISNHLYFYWYRQILGQKVEFLVSFYNNEISEKSEIFDDQFSVERPDGSNFTLKIRSTKLEDSAMYFCASRKTGEFLINQPQHFGDGTRLSIL.

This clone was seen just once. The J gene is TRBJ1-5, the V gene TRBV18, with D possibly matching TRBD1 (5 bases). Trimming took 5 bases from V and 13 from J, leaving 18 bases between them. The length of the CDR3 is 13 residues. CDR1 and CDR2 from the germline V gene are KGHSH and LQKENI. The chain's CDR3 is CASSSEDQGQQHF. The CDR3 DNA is TGTGCCAGCTCATCCGAGGACCAGGGCCAACAGCATTTT.

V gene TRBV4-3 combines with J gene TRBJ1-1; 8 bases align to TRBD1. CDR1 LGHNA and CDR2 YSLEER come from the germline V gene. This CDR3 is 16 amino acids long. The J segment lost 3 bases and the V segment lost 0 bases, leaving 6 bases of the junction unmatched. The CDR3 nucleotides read TGCGCCAGCAGCCAAGATCGTCAGGGGGCGTACACTGAAGCTTTCTTT. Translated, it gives CASSQDRQGAYTEAFF.

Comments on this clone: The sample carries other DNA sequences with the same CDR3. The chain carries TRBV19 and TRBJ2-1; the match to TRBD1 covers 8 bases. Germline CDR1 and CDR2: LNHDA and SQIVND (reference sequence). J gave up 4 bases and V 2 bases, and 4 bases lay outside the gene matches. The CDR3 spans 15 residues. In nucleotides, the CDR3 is TGTGCCAGTAGTATACGGACAGGGTCATACAATGAGCAGTTCTTC. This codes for CASSIRTGSYNEQFF.

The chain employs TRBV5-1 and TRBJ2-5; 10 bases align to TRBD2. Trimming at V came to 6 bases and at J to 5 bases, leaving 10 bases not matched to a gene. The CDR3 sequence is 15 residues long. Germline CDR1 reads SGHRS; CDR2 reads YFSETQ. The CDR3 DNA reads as TGCGCCAGCACCTCTTGGGGTAGCGGGGGGGAGACCCAGTACTTC. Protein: CASTSWGSGGETQYF.

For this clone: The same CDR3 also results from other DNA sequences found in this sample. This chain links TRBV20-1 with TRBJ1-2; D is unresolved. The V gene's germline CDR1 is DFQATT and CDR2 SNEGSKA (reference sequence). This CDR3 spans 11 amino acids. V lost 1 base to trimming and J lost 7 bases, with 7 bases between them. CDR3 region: CSARGRGGYTF. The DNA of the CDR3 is TGCAGTGCTAGAGGACGGGGTGGCTACACCTTC.